Listed here are 25 T cell receptor beta chains from one sample, sequenced in a study of T cell responses to AZD1222 COVID-19 vaccine. Clones were read by immunoSEQ multiplex PCR, and TCRdb kept only the in-frame ones, dropping some. Among 90,000 to 120,000 clones, 92% were seen once, and the ten largest hold about 9.1%. The sequences come from peripheral blood, collected 28 days after the second AZD1222 dose. These receptors were obtained from an adult who received the AZD1222 COVID-19 vaccine.

The genes are TRBV30 and TRBJ2-7, with D unresolved. The V and J ends lost 3 bases and 6 bases respectively, with 18 bases between them. Germline loops: CDR1 GTSNPN, CDR2 SVGIG (reference sequence). CDR3 length equals 14 residues. The CDR3: CAWRLKSLWTEQYF. Here the CDR3 DNA reads TGTGCCTGGAGACTAAAATCCCTTTGGACCGAGCAGTACTTC.

This chain links TRBV29-1 with TRBJ1-5, with a tentative D call TRBD1 (5 bases). V lost 4 bases, J lost 7 bases, and 11 bases lay in between. The CDR3 contains 12 residues. Germline V gene lookup returns CDR1 SQVTM and CDR2 ANQGSEA. The CDR3 region has the DNA TGCAGCGTTGGACATGGGGACCAGCCCCAGCATTTT. Residues: CSVGHGDQPQHF.

This sequence joins TRBV7-8 and TRBJ2-7, with 7 bases identical to TRBD2. There are 15 residues in the CDR3. The V and J ends lost 8 bases and 0 bases, in that order; junction bases with no gene match: 10. Germline lookup yields CDR1 SGHVS and CDR2 FQNEAQ. The CDR3 nucleotides read TGTGCCAGCCGTCCCCGGCGGGAGAGCTCCTACGAGCAGTACTTC. It codes for CASRPRRESSYEQYF.

The chain combines TRBV5-1 with TRBJ2-7, with D maybe TRBD1 (6 bases). The V gene lost 4 bases and the J gene lost 0 bases, with 11 bases spanning the gap. The CDR3 is 14 residues long. Per the germline V gene, CDR1 is SGHRS and CDR2 is YFSETQ. CDR3 sequence: CASSITGSSYEQYF. In DNA form, the CDR3 reads TGCGCCAGCAGCATTACAGGGAGCTCCTACGAGCAGTACTTC.

This chain uses TRBV5-4 with TRBJ1-2, with D hard to call. The V end was cut by 1 base, the J end by 0 bases, with 7 bases between. The germline gives CDR1 SGHNT, CDR2 YYREEE (reference sequence). The CDR3 sequence is 14 residues long. The CDR3 DNA is TGTGCCAGCAGCTTGACAGCCCCTAACTATGGCTACACCTTC. Translated: CASSLTAPNYGYTF. Using reference TRBV5-4 and TRBJ1-2 for the parts outside the CDR3, the full variable domain is ETGVTQSPTHLIKTRGQQVTLRCSSQSGHNTVSWYQQALGQGPQFIFQYYREEENGRGNFPPRFSGLQFPNYSSELNVNALELDDSALYLCASSLTAPNYGYTFGSGTRLTVV.

The chain combines TRBV7-9 with TRBJ2-7; D is perhaps TRBD2 (5 bases). CDR3 length equals 15 residues. The V and J ends lost 1 base and 2 bases respectively, with 12 bases between them. Germline loops: CDR1 SEHNR, CDR2 FQNEAQ (reference sequence). The DNA for the CDR3 is TGTGCCAGCAGCTTAGAGGCGGACTTAGCCTACGAGCAGTACTTC. Its translation is CASSLEADLAYEQYF.

The rearrangement uses TRBV7-3 and TRBJ2-2, with D possibly matching TRBD2 (6 bases). The germline V and J ends were trimmed by 2 bases and 0 bases, with 10 bases remaining between them. The CDR3 sequence is 16 residues long. Per germline, CDR1 SGHTA and CDR2 FQGTGA. CDR3 sequence: CASSLLGGANTGELFF. DNA for the CDR3: TGTGCCAGCAGCTTATTGGGCGGGGCGAACACCGGGGAGCTGTTTTTT.

The chain employs TRBV19 and TRBJ1-3; D is unresolved. The CDR3 is 14 amino acids. CDR1 is LNHDA, CDR2 SQIVND, per germline (reference sequence). Trimming took off 3 bases at V and 1 base at J, with 7 bases between the two ends. CDR3 nucleotide sequence: TGTGCCAGTAGTATCGTGGGTTCTGGAAACACCATATATTTT. This gives the protein CASSIVGSGNTIYF.

The chain has TRBV6-5 and TRBJ2-5; D is tentatively TRBD1 or TRBD2 (5 bases each). V was cut by 6 bases and J by 1 base, with 12 bases left in between. The CDR3 is made up of 14 amino acids. Per germline, CDR1 MNHEY and CDR2 SVGAGI. The CDR3 protein is CASRDAGTQETQYF. CDR3 nucleotides: TGTGCCAGCAGGGACGCAGGGACCCAAGAGACCCAGTACTTC.

The chain joins TRBV7-9 to TRBJ2-5, with TRBD1 matching over 8 bases. The ends lost 5 bases at V and 2 bases at J; junction bases unmatched: 4. Germline V gene sequence: CDR1 SEHNR, CDR2 FQNEAQ (reference sequence). CDR3 length: 14 amino acids. CDR3 residues: CASSPGQGQETQYF. DNA for the CDR3: TGTGCCAGCAGCCCTGGACAGGGACAAGAGACCCAGTACTTC.

This rearrangement joins TRBV10-3 to TRBJ2-7, with 16 positions matching TRBD2. The germline CDR1 and CDR2 sequences are ENHRY and SYGVKD. V was clipped by 6 bases and J by 5 bases; unmatched bases: 10. The CDR3 has 17 amino acids. The CDR3 DNA is TGTGCCATCAGCCCGGGACTAGCGGGAGGGCCAGTCGACGAGCAGTACTTC. Encoded protein: CAISPGLAGGPVDEQYF.

The chain employs TRBV27 and TRBJ2-7, with 10 bases fitting TRBD2. This CDR3 comprises 15 residues. Germline CDR1 MNHEY, CDR2 SMNVEV (reference sequence). Germline trimming cut 6 bases from V and 3 bases from J; bases unmatched to any gene: 8. CDR3 DNA: TGTGCCAGCAGGCTGAGACTAGCGGGTTTCTACGAGCAGTACTTC. Protein: CASRLRLAGFYEQYF.

The V and J genes are TRBV7-3 and TRBJ2-7, with D possibly being TRBD2 (5 bases). The germline gives CDR1 SGHTA, CDR2 FQGTGA. The CDR3 has 14 residues. V gave up 0 bases and J gave up 6 bases, with 12 bases separating them. The CDR3 DNA is TGTGCCAGCAGCTTAACCTCTGATCGGGGCGAGCAGTACTTC. Its protein is CASSLTSDRGEQYF. The variable domain in full, completed from reference TRBV7-3 and TRBJ2-7, reads GAGVSQTPSNKVTEKGKYVELRCDPISGHTALYWYRQSLGQGPEFLIYFQGTGAADDSGLPNDRFFAVRPEGSVSTLKIQRTERGDSAVYLCASSLTSDRGEQYFGPGTRLTVT.

This clone was seen a few times. The chain recombines TRBV27 with TRBJ1-1, with no clear D. V shed 7 bases and J shed 0 bases, with 15 bases lying between them. The CDR3 loop spans 15 amino acids. Germline loops: CDR1 MNHEY, CDR2 SMNVEV (reference sequence). The CDR3 nucleotides are TGTGCCAGCAAATCTTCAGGACTCATGAACACTGAAGCTTTCTTT. Translated: CASKSSGLMNTEAFF.

The chain employs TRBV28 and TRBJ1-2; no definite D call. The CDR3 spans 12 residues. The germline CDR1 and CDR2 sequences are MDHEN and SYDVKM. With 3 bases removed from V and 4 bases from J, the gap between germline ends came to 6 bases. DNA for the CDR3: TGTGCCAGCAGTTTGGCAGGCTATGGCTACACCTTC. It yields the protein CASSLAGYGYTF.

This chain connects TRBV30 to TRBJ2-3, with 10 nucleotides matching TRBD1. The germline V gene has CDR1 GTSNPN and CDR2 SVGIG (reference sequence). This CDR3 comprises 14 residues. The V gene end was trimmed by 5 bases and the J gene end by 3 bases; junction bases not matched to a gene: 5. CDR3 coding DNA: TGTGCCTGGGGGACAGGGGCCGGGACAGATACGCAGTATTTT. Translating it yields CAWGTGAGTDTQYF. Looking up the rest from reference TRBV30 and TRBJ2-3 gives the full variable domain: SQTIHQWPATLVQPVGSPLSLECTVEGTSNPNLYWYRQAAGRGLQLLFYSVGIGQISSEVPQNLSASRPQDRQFILSSKKLLLSDSGFYLCAWGTGAGTDTQYFGPGTRLTVL.

The chain employs TRBV11-2 and TRBJ2-3, with unresolved D. With 5 bases removed from V and 1 base from J, the gap between germline ends came to 10 bases. The CDR3 spans 14 residues. CDR1 is SGHAT, CDR2 FQNNGV, per germline. The CDR3 spells CASSRVGGTDTQYF. The CDR3 DNA follows: TGTGCCAGCAGCCGAGTTGGGGGCACAGATACGCAGTATTTT.

This rearrangement joins TRBV5-1 to TRBJ1-1; 12 nucleotides line up with TRBD1. Germline-derived CDR1 and CDR2 are SGHRS and YFSETQ. There are 17 residues in the CDR3. V was pared by 2 bases and J by 4 bases, with 9 bases of the junction left unmatched. CDR3 coding DNA: TGCGCCAGCAGCTTCGGGACAGGGGGCGTGGGGTCCACTGAAGCTTTCTTT. It translates to CASSFGTGGVGSTEAFF.

The chain combines TRBV5-1 with TRBJ2-1, with 7 bases matching TRBD1. Per the germline V gene, CDR1 is SGHRS and CDR2 is YFSETQ. The CDR3 totals 14 residues. The V gene end was trimmed by 4 bases and the J gene end by 3 bases; junction bases not matched to a gene: 4. CDR3 DNA sequence: TGCGCCAGCAGCCGACAGGGTGACTACAATGAGCAGTTCTTC. Protein: CASSRQGDYNEQFF. Full variable domain (outside the CDR3, taken from reference TRBV5-1 and TRBJ2-1): KAGVTQTPRYLIKTRGQQVTLSCSPISGHRSVSWYQQTPGQGLQFLFEYFSETQRNKGNFPGRFSGRQFSNSRSEMNVSTLELGDSALYLCASSRQGDYNEQFFGPGTRLTVL.

This chain uses TRBV10-3 with TRBJ1-4, with 12 bases fitting TRBD1. CDR3 length: 16 amino acids. CDR1 and CDR2 from the germline V gene are ENHRY and SYGVKD. V lost 11 bases, J lost 8 bases, and 15 bases stayed unmatched. As DNA, the CDR3 is TGTGCCGTCTCCCCGGGACAGGGGGCCGGTGAGGAAAAACTGTTTTTT. Translating gives CAVSPGQGAGEEKLFF.

The chain joins TRBV18 to TRBJ2-5; the D gene is possibly TRBD1 (5 bases). The CDR3 sequence is 13 residues long. Trimming took off 3 bases at V and 1 base at J, with 6 bases between the two ends. Germline assignment: CDR1 KGHSH and CDR2 LQKENI. CDR3 region: CASSPDSQETQYF. CDR3 bases: TGTGCCAGCTCACCTGACAGCCAAGAGACCCAGTACTTC.

The CDR3 loop reads CASSLVGPSSYEQYF. In DNA form, the CDR3 reads TGTGCCAGCAGCTTGGTAGGACCCAGCTCCTACGAGCAGTACTTC. The chain uses TRBV5-6 and TRBJ2-7; D remains ambiguous. Germline CDR1 reads SGHDT; CDR2 reads YYEEEE. V was pared by 0 bases and J by 0 bases, with 10 bases between. There are 15 residues in the CDR3.

The rearrangement links TRBV19 to TRBJ1-1, with a possible D match to TRBD1 (5 bases). V was cut by 3 bases and J by 3 bases, with 11 bases left in between. The germline gives CDR1 LNHDA, CDR2 SQIVND (reference sequence). The CDR3 totals 14 residues. CDR3 region: CASSIRLGDTEAFF. CDR3 nucleotide sequence: TGTGCCAGTAGTATCCGGTTGGGGGACACTGAAGCTTTCTTT.

The chain joins TRBV4-1 to TRBJ1-1, with 7 bases aligning to TRBD1. The CDR3 is 16 amino acids. Germline V gene lookup returns CDR1 MGHRA and CDR2 YSYEKL. J was trimmed by 1 base and V by 2 bases; bases with no gene match: 7. As DNA, the CDR3 is TGCGCCAGCAGCCAAACCTGGGACAGAGGGAACACTGAAGCTTTCTTT. This gives the protein CASSQTWDRGNTEAFF.

The chain uses TRBV13 and TRBJ2-2, with D hard to call. The CDR3 sequence is 15 residues long. V lost 3 bases and J lost 0, with 8 bases in between. The germline V gene encodes CDR1 PRHDT and CDR2 FYEKMQ (reference sequence). In DNA, the CDR3 is TGTGCCAGCAGCTTTGGCCCCGCGAACACCGGGGAGCTGTTTTTT. This sequence encodes CASSFGPANTGELFF. The full variable domain, with the rest looked up from reference TRBV13 and TRBJ2-2, is AAGVIQSPRHLIKEKRETATLKCYPIPRHDTVYWYQQGPGQDPQFLISFYEKMQSDKGSIPDRFSAQQFSDYHSELNMSSLELGDSALYFCASSFGPANTGELFFGEGSRLTVL.